The 29 T cell receptor beta chains listed next were all sequenced from one sample in a study of beta chain features in type 1 diabetes. The isolated RNA, all of it, was reverse transcribed, so expressed TCRB transcripts were what got sequenced. Profiled with immunoSEQ multiplex PCR; TCRdb holds only in-frame clones, not every one. This sample has under 300,000 clones, with about 25% found just once. The sequencing input was central memory CD4+ T cells from blood. These TCRs come from a young man in good health.

J is TRBJ1-1 and V is TRBV5-6; TRBD1 aligns across 8 bases. Germline loops: CDR1 SGHDT, CDR2 YYEEEE. This CDR3 contains 16 residues. After removal of 4 bases from V and 0 bases from J, the junction contained 8 bases not matched to a gene. The chain's CDR3 is CASSLLTGALNTEAFF. The CDR3, as DNA: TGTGCCAGCAGCCTCCTGACAGGGGCCTTGAACACTGAAGCTTTCTTT.

This clone has more than one count but fewer than ten. Other DNA sequences in the sample encode the same CDR3. The chain is built from TRBV4-2 and TRBJ2-5; D gene ambiguous. The CDR3 contains 13 residues. With 0 bases removed from V and 3 bases from J, the gap between germline ends came to 5 bases. The germline V gene has CDR1 LGHNA and CDR2 YNFKEQ. For the CDR3, the DNA is TGTGCCAGCAGCCAAGAACGAGAAGAGACCCAGTACTTC. Amino acid sequence: CASSQEREETQYF.

The chain uses TRBV7-9 and TRBJ2-1, with TRBD2 as a possible D gene (5 bases). V shed 6 bases and J shed 10 bases, with 13 bases lying between them. CDR3 size: 12 residues. Germline loops: CDR1 SEHNR, CDR2 FQNEAQ (reference sequence). CDR3 coding DNA: TGTGCCAGCAGTTCGAGCGGTGGGGAGCAGTTCTTC. Translation gives CASSSSGGEQFF.

This clone was counted at least ten times. The gene calls are TRBV29-1 and TRBJ2-1, with unresolved D. The CDR3 totals 14 residues. V lost 4 bases, J lost 5 bases, and 15 bases lay in between. Germline CDR1 and CDR2: SQVTM and ANQGSEA. Here the CDR3 reads CSVVVQTSNNEQFF. The CDR3 DNA reads TGCAGCGTTGTCGTTCAGACTTCCAACAATGAGCAGTTCTTC.

V gene TRBV14 combines with J gene TRBJ2-6; D might be TRBD1 (6 bases). This CDR3 comprises 17 residues. Germline CDR1 SGHDN, CDR2 FVKESK. Trimming removed 3 bases at V and 1 base at J, with 13 bases between. DNA of the CDR3: TGTGCCAGCAGCCAGACAGGAATTAGATCTGGGGCCAACGTCCTGACTTTC. Its translation: CASSQTGIRSGANVLTF.

This chain uses TRBV7-2 with TRBJ2-3; 7 nucleotides line up with TRBD2. Germline V gives CDR1 SGHTA, CDR2 FQGNSA. The length of the CDR3 is 17 residues. The V and J ends lost 0 bases and 4 bases, in that order; junction bases with no gene match: 10. The DNA of the CDR3 is TGTGCCAGCAGCTTAGCGACCAGACTAGCTGTCGCAGATACGCAGTATTTT. It encodes CASSLATRLAVADTQYF.

Comment on this clone: Additional DNA sequences in this sample encode the identical CDR3. The J gene is TRBJ2-1, the V gene TRBV7-2; D not certain. CDR3 size: 14 residues. The germline V gene encodes CDR1 SGHTA and CDR2 FQGNSA. The V and J ends lost 5 bases and 3 bases respectively, with 11 bases between them. The CDR3 loop is CASSPTSSYNEQFF. The CDR3 DNA follows: TGTGCCAGCAGCCCTACCTCCAGCTACAATGAGCAGTTCTTC.

The rearrangement uses TRBV29-1 and TRBJ2-5; 10 bases map to TRBD1. This CDR3 is 12 amino acids long. Germline CDR1 reads SQVTM; CDR2 reads ANQGSEA. V gave up 7 bases and J gave up 3 bases; unmatched junction bases: 2. DNA of the CDR3: TGCAGCGGGACAGGGGGAGAAGAGACCCAGTACTTC. This gives the protein CSGTGGEETQYF.

This clone was counted many times. The V call is TRBV7-9, the J call TRBJ2-3, with 10 bases that match TRBD2. V shed 5 bases, J shed 10 bases, and the junction held 3 bases outside the gene matches. Germline CDR1 SEHNR, CDR2 FQNEAQ (reference sequence). The CDR3 covers 12 residues. The CDR3 spells CASSDGLAAQYF. CDR3 coding DNA: TGTGCCAGCAGCGACGGACTAGCGGCGCAGTATTTT.

On this clone itself: Different DNA sequences within this sample yield the same CDR3. This chain joins TRBV29-1 and TRBJ2-5; D unclear. This CDR3 has 13 amino acids. Deletions cut 1 base from V and 7 bases from J, with 13 bases between. The germline V gene encodes CDR1 SQVTM and CDR2 ANQGSEA. Here the CDR3 DNA reads TGCAGCGTTGAAGGGGGTACTGGGTGGACCCAGTACTTC. It yields the protein CSVEGGTGWTQYF.

This clone was counted between two and nine times. This chain uses TRBV27 with TRBJ2-3, with D possibly being TRBD1 or TRBD2 (6 bases each). The CDR3 runs 16 residues. Between the trimmed V and J ends, which lost 4 bases and 7 bases, there was a span of 21 bases. CDR1 is MNHEY and CDR2 is SMNVEV in the germline V gene (reference sequence). The CDR3 bases are TGTGCCAGCAGTTCCCTCGGGCAGGGGAGGACGCATACGCAGTATTTT. This translates into CASSSLGQGRTHTQYF.

This clone appeared a few times. This chain joins TRBV19 and TRBJ2-7, with TRBD1 identical over 7 bases. J was trimmed by 2 bases and V by 0 bases; bases with no gene match: 4. CDR1 is LNHDA, CDR2 SQIVND, per germline (reference sequence). The CDR3 is 15 residues long. CDR3 region: CASSIDWDRAYEQYF. CDR3 coding DNA: TGTGCCAGTAGTATAGATTGGGACAGAGCCTACGAGCAGTACTTC.

The chain employs TRBV5-4 and TRBJ2-1; 10 bases match TRBD1. The V and J ends lost 2 bases and 3 bases, in that order; junction bases with no gene match: 8. CDR1 and CDR2 (germline): SGHNT, YYREEE (reference sequence). There are 17 residues in the CDR3. The DNA of the CDR3 is TGTGCCAGCAGCTTAAGGACAGGGGGGGACCTCTACAATGAGCAGTTCTTC. It translates to CASSLRTGGDLYNEQFF.

On this clone itself: Other DNA sequences of this sample code for an identical CDR3. The chain carries TRBV7-7 and TRBJ2-5; D is possibly TRBD2 (7 bases). This CDR3 spans 14 amino acids. V was trimmed by 3 bases and J by 2 bases, leaving 10 bases between them. The germline V gene has CDR1 SSHAT and CDR2 FNYEAQ (reference sequence). The CDR3 loop reads CASSLGGLQETQYF. The CDR3 DNA is TGTGCCAGCAGCTTGGGGGGGCTGCAAGAGACCCAGTACTTC. Looking up the rest from reference TRBV7-7 and TRBJ2-5 gives the full variable domain: GAGVSQSPRYKVTKRGQDVTLRCDPISSHATLYWYQQALGQGPEFLTYFNYEAQPDKSGLPSDRFSAERPEGSISTLTIQRTEQRDSAMYRCASSLGGLQETQYFGPGTRLLVL.

The genes are TRBV11-2 and TRBJ1-6; 8 bases align to TRBD1. This CDR3 comprises 14 residues. Germline assignment: CDR1 SGHAT and CDR2 FQNNGV. The ends lost 4 bases at V and 7 bases at J; junction bases unmatched: 3. The CDR3 loop is CASSSTGVNSPLHF. The DNA of the CDR3 is TGTGCCAGCAGCTCGACAGGGGTCAATTCACCCCTCCACTTT. The full variable domain, rest sourced from reference TRBV11-2 and TRBJ1-6, is EAGVAQSPRYKIIEKRQSVAFWCNPISGHATLYWYQQILGQGPKLLIQFQNNGVVDDSQLPKDRFSAERLKGVDSTLKIQPAKLEDSAVYLCASSSTGVNSPLHFGNGTRLTVT.

CDR3 amino acids: CASSFVAASYNEQFF. As DNA, the CDR3 is TGTGCCAGTAGTTTTGTCGCAGCCTCCTACAATGAGCAGTTCTTC. V and J are TRBV19 and TRBJ2-1; no reliable D call. Germline CDR1 reads LNHDA; CDR2 reads SQIVND (reference sequence). V gave up 5 bases and J gave up 0 bases, with 11 bases separating them. The CDR3 has 15 residues. Looking up the rest from reference TRBV19 and TRBJ2-1 gives the full variable domain: DGGITQSPKYLFRKEGQNVTLSCEQNLNHDAMYWYRQDPGQGLRLIYYSQIVNDFQKGDIAEGYSVSREKKESFPLTVTSAQKNPTAFYLCASSFVAASYNEQFFGPGTRLTVL.

V and J are TRBV4-3 and TRBJ2-7, with D possibly matching TRBD1 (6 bases). The CDR3 contains 16 residues. Trimming removed 0 bases at V and 0 bases at J, with 12 bases between. CDR1 and CDR2 from the germline V gene are LGHNA and YSLEER. The CDR3 spells CASSQEGADSSYEQYF. The CDR3 DNA reads as TGCGCCAGCAGCCAAGAGGGGGCAGATAGCTCCTACGAGCAGTACTTC.

This clone was observed a handful of times. This CDR3 reads CATSRIGQKEGQLNEQYF. The CDR3 region has the DNA TGTGCCACCAGCAGGATCGGACAGAAGGAGGGCCAGTTGAACGAGCAGTACTTC. This chain joins TRBV15 and TRBJ2-7, with D tentatively TRBD1 or TRBD2 (6 bases each). The CDR3 consists of 18 residues. Germline CDR1 LNHNV, CDR2 YYDKDF (reference sequence). Trimming left V 3 bases short and J 5 bases short, with 26 bases between. Variable domain in full (rest from reference TRBV15 and TRBJ2-7): DAMVIQNPRYQVTQFGKPVTLSCSQTLNHNVMYWYQQKSSQAPKLLFHYYDKDFNNEADTPDNFQSRRPNTSFCFLDIRSPGLGDTAMYLCATSRIGQKEGQLNEQYFGPGTRLTVT.

This clone has more than one count but fewer than ten. The rearrangement links TRBV29-1 to TRBJ1-1, with no clear D. V was trimmed by 4 bases and J by 0 bases, leaving 9 bases between them. This CDR3 is built from 13 residues. Germline values: CDR1 SQVTM, CDR2 ANQGSEA. The CDR3 reads CSVGGRLNTEAFF. CDR3 nucleotides: TGCAGCGTTGGCGGACGCTTGAACACTGAAGCTTTCTTT.

This clone came up many times. The chain has TRBV7-2 and TRBJ2-6; D is ambiguous. CDR3 length: 14 residues. Germline loops: CDR1 SGHTA, CDR2 FQGNSA. V lost 1 base and J 6 bases, leaving 7 bases between the germline ends. As DNA, the CDR3 is TGTGCCAGCAGCTTAGAAGTGGCGGCCAACGTCCTGACTTTC. Its translation: CASSLEVAANVLTF.

This clone was recorded a few times. This chain links TRBV4-3 with TRBJ2-1; 11 positions match TRBD2. V lost 0 bases to trimming and J lost 3 bases; unmatched junction nucleotides: 4. This CDR3 spans 17 amino acids. The germline gives CDR1 LGHNA, CDR2 YSLEER. CDR3 loop: CASSQEPTSGIYNEQFF. The CDR3 nucleotides read TGCGCCAGCAGCCAAGAACCGACTAGCGGGATCTACAATGAGCAGTTCTTC.

The genes are TRBV28 and TRBJ2-5, with D perhaps matching TRBD1 (7 bases). Between the trimmed V and J ends, which lost 5 bases and 5 bases, there was a span of 15 bases. Germline V gene data show CDR1 as MDHEN and CDR2 as SYDVKM. This CDR3 has 14 residues. The CDR3 is CASSSGAGGETQYF. Here the CDR3 DNA reads TGTGCCAGCAGTAGTGGGGCAGGGGGGGAGACCCAGTACTTC.

This clone was seen more than once but under ten times. This rearrangement joins TRBV6-1 to TRBJ2-1; D is ambiguous. V shed 4 bases and J shed 0 bases, with 10 bases lying between them. Germline values: CDR1 MNHNS, CDR2 SASEGT. This CDR3 region has 15 residues. The CDR3: CASSVGSLSYNEQFF. The CDR3 bases are TGTGCCAGCAGTGTCGGGTCTCTCTCCTACAATGAGCAGTTCTTC.

This clone has a handful of counts. Here the CDR3 DNA reads TGTGCCTGGGAGATTACAGGGGGGAGAGAAGCTTTCTTT. Its protein product is CAWEITGGREAFF. The J gene is TRBJ1-1, the V gene TRBV30, with 8 nucleotides matching TRBD1. With V trimmed by 5 bases and J by 8 bases, 10 bases remained unmatched. The CDR3 loop spans 13 amino acids. Germline lookup yields CDR1 GTSNPN and CDR2 SVGIG (reference sequence).

This clone was recorded only once. This chain links TRBV7-2 with TRBJ2-2; 7 nucleotides align to TRBD1. Germline-derived CDR1 and CDR2 are SGHTA and FQGNSA. The CDR3 loop spans 15 amino acids. V trimming: 3 bases; J trimming: 3 bases; junction bases outside the gene matches: 4. In DNA form, the CDR3 reads TGTGCCAGCAGCTTTGACAGGGCCTACACCGGGGAGCTGTTTTTT. Translated, it gives CASSFDRAYTGELFF.

This chain connects TRBV9 to TRBJ2-3; the D call may be TRBD1 or TRBD2 (5 bases each). The germline gives CDR1 SGDLS, CDR2 YYNGEE. Deletions cut 4 bases from V and 6 bases from J, with 18 bases between. The CDR3 has 15 residues. CDR3 residues: CASSSGNPEGDTQYF. The CDR3 region has the DNA TGTGCCAGCAGCTCAGGGAACCCAGAGGGGGATACGCAGTATTTT.

This rearrangement joins TRBV9 to TRBJ1-3; the D gene is possibly TRBD1 (6 bases). Germline V gene data show CDR1 as SGDLS and CDR2 as YYNGEE. The CDR3 length is 16 residues. V was trimmed by 0 bases and J by 3 bases, leaving 13 bases between them. CDR3 DNA: TGTGCCAGCAGCGTAGGTCCCGGGGGCGGTGGAAACACCATATATTTT. Translated: CASSVGPGGGGNTIYF.

The CDR3 protein is CASSFGGRETQYF. Written as DNA, the CDR3 is TGTGCCAGCAGCTTCGGGGGTCGGGAGACCCAGTACTTC. This chain links TRBV5-4 with TRBJ2-5, with D possibly matching TRBD2 (6 bases). The germline V and J ends were trimmed by 2 bases and 5 bases, with 10 bases remaining between them. CDR1 and CDR2 from the germline V gene are SGHNT and YYREEE (reference sequence). There are 13 residues in the CDR3.

This chain links TRBV14 with TRBJ2-1; D uncertain. V dropped 0 bases and J dropped 7 bases, with 13 bases sitting between them. The CDR3 has 15 amino acids. Per the germline V gene, CDR1 is SGHDN and CDR2 is FVKESK. The CDR3 protein is CASSQDAARWNEQFF. As DNA, the CDR3 is TGTGCCAGCAGCCAAGATGCGGCTAGATGGAATGAGCAGTTCTTC.